This T cell receptor (beta chain) was captured in a study of shared clonotypes between healthy human individuals (dated by TCRdb to the early 2020s). Broadly, across the study: The cohort comprised a couple of women and a few men aged 18 to 49 years. For each donor, three plates each were used for CD4 naive and CD4 memory, two plates were used for CD8 naive, and one plate was used for CD8 memory. Blood TCR repertoires of a handful of healthy adults were deeply sequenced to estimate repertoire size and the extent of clonotype sharing between individuals. To increase sequencing depth and limit assay-specific biases, TCR repertoire library preparation and sequencing were carried out by different laboratories using diverse techniques. Leukapheresis yielded between about 0.9 and 8.9 billion PBMCs per donor. Here is what the overall study found, with its caveats: Rarefaction of sorted-subset datasets indicated incomplete sequencing despite the large sequencing depth. Naive subsets generally had larger estimated clonotype richness than memory subsets. About 5% of naive CD4, around 3.5% of naive CD8, roughly 2.4% of memory CD4, and 0.35% to 0.5% of memory CD8 clonotypes were shared across several donors. Clonotypes shared by all four sorted-subset donors showed higher generation probabilities than non-shared clonotypes. The small number of donors limited the genetic and exposure-history diversity represented. Sampling was restricted to blood, and TCR repertoires in tissue are likely to differ from TCR repertoires in blood. Pairwise subsampling led to the expectation that sequencing depth would affect the degree of clonotype sharing among donors.

As for this clone: This receptor's antigen is unknown. Per-nucleotide qualities are absent, and no much larger clonotype sits a single base away.

The donors were healthy, HIV-negative adults who had no recently reported acute infections or vaccinations. Every donor was a Caucasian adult living in Nashville, Tennessee, USA. CD4+ T cells were enriched through magnetic negative selection, after which naive cells were positively selected on CD45RA and the remaining negative fraction served as the memory subset. Blood was obtained by leukapheresis, after which PBMCs were separated by Ficoll-Histopaque density gradient centrifugation and cryopreserved in liquid nitrogen vapor phase. Analytical flow cytometry was used to check the purity and quantity of each magnetically sorted T cell population. Genomic DNA was isolated from every sorted fraction and measured by UV absorbance on a Nanodrop 2000c. Using the deep immunoSEQ assay, multiplex PCR amplified TCR CDR3 regions from genomic DNA. Genomic DNA extracted from each cell subset was distributed evenly over all wells of several immunoSEQ 96-well plates, and each plate served as one replicate. For sorted subsets, about 200 ng genomic DNA, equal to tens of thousands of T cell genomes, was loaded into each replicate PCR. The purified libraries were quantified using a Qubit 3.0 fluorometer, sized with a Bioanalyzer 2100, and then quantified again using the KAPA Library Quantification kit. Every immunoSEQ 96-well plate was sequenced on a separate single-read 150-cycle Illumina NextSeq 550 flow cell. Processing in the source paper ran as follows. Because the immunoSEQ output included only junctional sequences and no quality scores, the filtering could not be the same as the filtering used for full-length reads. Sequences were annotated with PyIR, a Python wrapper for IgBLAST v1.9, and V/J genes and CDR3 were assigned using IMGT germline references. Any read was removed if the V/J assignment was weak (E-value above 1e-6), the CDR3 was missing, or the read contained stop codons, out-of-frame junctions, or ambiguous translated residues. V3J clonotypes were defined by identical inferred V gene, J gene, and CDR3 amino acid sequence. Percentage overlap between repertoires was calculated by dividing the number of shared unique clonotypes by the size of the smaller repertoire. Richness of each repertoire was evaluated using RTK rarefaction, the Chao1 estimator, and Recon v2.1 estimates of unobserved clonotypes. Generation probabilities for all TCRbeta clonotypes obtained by the gDNA method from a handful of donors were computed using OLGA. TCRdb took over this immuneACCESS table, retaining in-frame rearrangements with V and J assigned. Such tables are incomplete; in checked studies, under half of the missing clones stem from an unresolved V gene, and the remainder is unexplained. V, J and clone size are those of that table, while D and trimming were read from the DNA. Within this sample are millions of clones, with roughly 94% of them counted one time only. Clones ranked in the top ten supply around 0.13% of the sample.

V gives up 1 base and J gives up 4 bases, and the segment between their germline ends measures 7 bases. Including cysteine and phenylalanine, the CDR3 has 13 amino acids. Only CDR3 DNA remains: 39 bases, in frame from the first base. From a lookup of the germline V gene, CDR1 and CDR2 are SGHTA and FQGNSA. The chain was built from TRBV7-2 and TRBJ1-2; no D gene is confidently identified. The sequenced sample was naive CD4+ T cells sorted from blood. This specimen's cell subset or site label, interpreted: CD45RA+ positively selected. The origin of this receptor is a man aged 18 to 29 in good health. CDR3 region: CASSLEAPYGYTF. The DNA reads as follows: TGTGCCAGCAGCTTAGAGGCTCCCTATGGCTACACCTTC.